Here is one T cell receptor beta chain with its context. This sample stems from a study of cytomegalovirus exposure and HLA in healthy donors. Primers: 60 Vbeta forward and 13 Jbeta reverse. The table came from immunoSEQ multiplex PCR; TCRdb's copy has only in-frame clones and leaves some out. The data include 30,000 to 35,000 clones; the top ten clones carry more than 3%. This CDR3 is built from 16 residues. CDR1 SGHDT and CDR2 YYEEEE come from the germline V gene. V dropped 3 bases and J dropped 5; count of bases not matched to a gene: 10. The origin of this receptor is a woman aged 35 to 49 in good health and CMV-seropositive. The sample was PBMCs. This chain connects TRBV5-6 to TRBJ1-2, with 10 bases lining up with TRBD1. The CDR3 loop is CASSWGGTGVFYGYTF. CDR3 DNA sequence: TGTGCCAGCAGCTGGGGAGGGACAGGGGTGTTTTATGGCTACACCTTC.